This T cell receptor beta chain derives from a study of beta chain features in type 1 diabetes. Overall study results and limits: A moderate, significant TCRB CDR3 shortening appeared in type 1 diabetes across four CD4+ subsets.

TCRB transcripts that were expressed got sequenced, as all of the isolated RNA had been reverse transcribed. TCRdb keeps only in-frame clones here, not all; method: immunoSEQ multiplex PCR. The sample includes 160,000 or so clones, around 8.6% of them seen just once. CDR1 and CDR2 from the germline V gene are SSHAT and FNYEAQ (reference sequence). The CDR3 covers 14 residues. Sorting based on CD45RO/CCR7/CD25/CD127/CD95/CD27 separated CD4+ naive, central memory, regulatory and stem cell-like memory cells. In all sorted populations, purity surpassed 98%. Concerning this clone: The antigen is undetermined.

Source material: central memory CD4+ T cells from blood. The gene calls are TRBV7-7 and TRBJ2-1; 11 nucleotides line up with TRBD2. The TCR sequence derives from a woman aged 18-35 years with type 1 diabetes. The DNA of the CDR3 is TGTGCTACCTCCGGGACTAGCGGCGGCGATGAGCAGTTCTTC. Translation gives CATSGTSGGDEQFF.